The T cell receptor (beta chain) under discussion was sequenced for a study of beta chain features in type 1 diabetes. Remarks on this clone: No antigen is known for it.

Donors underwent one heparinised blood draw, about 110 mL on average. Regarding the study as a whole: Although PCR might favor shorter templates, it would do so equally in patients and controls. Diminished insertions and augmented deletions at VDJ junctions characterized type 1 diabetes patients. Among patients, naive, central memory and Treg TCRB repertoires appeared more similar than among healthy donors. TCRB CDR3s were moderately but significantly shorter in Type 1 diabetes patients in all four CD4+ subsets.

Reverse transcribing all isolated RNA meant expressed TCRB transcripts were sequenced. Assay used: immunoSEQ multiplex PCR; TCRdb lists only in-frame clones, some missing. Counted here are 500,000 to 650,000 clones, approximately 13% occurring once; the ten biggest clones make up roughly 0.12%. The CDR3 has 15 residues. The J segment lost 4 bases and the V segment lost 5 bases, leaving 3 bases of the junction unmatched. The germline V gene has CDR1 SNHLY and CDR2 FYNNEI. The chain joins TRBV2 to TRBJ2-5; 14 nucleotides align to TRBD2. The specimen sequenced was naive CD4+ T cells from blood. This clonotype originated in a man younger than 45 with type 1 diabetes. CDR3 sequence: CASSLTSGGGETQYF. CDR3 DNA: TGTGCCAGCAGTTTGACTAGCGGGGGGGGAGAGACCCAGTACTTC.